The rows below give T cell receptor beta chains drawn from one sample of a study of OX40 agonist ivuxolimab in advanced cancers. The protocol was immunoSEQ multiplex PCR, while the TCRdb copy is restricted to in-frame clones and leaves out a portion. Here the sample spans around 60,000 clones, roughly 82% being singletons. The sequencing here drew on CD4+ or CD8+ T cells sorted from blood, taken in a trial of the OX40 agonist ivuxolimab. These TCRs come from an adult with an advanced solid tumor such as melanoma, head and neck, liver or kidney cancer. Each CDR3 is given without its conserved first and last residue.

cdr3_aa: ASSPQGADEKLF; v_call: TRBV18
cdr3_aa: ASSLGTGRTDTQY; v_call: TRBV11-3
cdr3_aa: ASSPSTGLLSYEQY; v_call: TRBV18
cdr3_aa: ASSLGVSASSGANVLT; v_call: TRBV5-4
cdr3_aa: ASSLRGGRSYNEQF; v_call: TRBV27
cdr3_aa: ASTAGGTNYGYT; v_call: TRBV7-9
cdr3_aa: ASSLDAGGRNEQF; v_call: TRBV5-1
cdr3_aa: ASSWDRPDPNYGYT; v_call: TRBV6-6
cdr3_aa: ASRMGSNEQF; v_call: TRBV6-6
cdr3_aa: ASSWDTGPTEAF; v_call: TRBV5-6
cdr3_aa: ASSAGVTGANVLT; v_call: TRBV5-1
cdr3_aa: ASSIGGTLQETQY; v_call: TRBV19
cdr3_aa: ASSLRTAENTEAF; v_call: TRBV5-1
cdr3_aa: ASSSRGAQRYEQY; v_call: TRBV7-2
cdr3_aa: ASSKEGQGEAF; v_call: TRBV19
cdr3_aa: SVETSGGSSYNEQF; v_call: TRBV29-1
cdr3_aa: ASSRTTGGASETQY; v_call: TRBV18
cdr3_aa: ASSLTGNYEQY; v_call: TRBV5-5
cdr3_aa: ASSSHGHPRTNEQF; v_call: TRBV5-8
cdr3_aa: ASTSGTASYNEQF; v_call: TRBV2